The source of this T cell receptor (beta chain) is a study of CD4 T cells in relation to SARS-CoV-2 and coronaviruses. This CDR3 spans 13 amino acids. Germline-derived CDR1 and CDR2 are MNHEY and SVGAGI. V gave up 6 bases and J gave up 6 bases, with 14 bases separating them. CD4+ T cells from unexposed donors were obtained before the COVID-19 pandemic (2011-2018). The table came from immunoSEQ multiplex PCR; TCRdb's copy has only in-frame clones and leaves some out. This sample has 65,000 or so clones, with about 94% found just once. Material for sequencing was naive CD4+ T cells from PBMCs. Regarding subset: naive CD4+ T cells isolated by negative enrichment. V and J are TRBV6-5 and TRBJ1-2; D is unresolved. This clonotype was obtained from a human donor in good health. The CDR3 here is CASSARPGNGYTF. The CDR3 region has the DNA TGTGCCAGCAGCGCCAGGCCCGGTAATGGCTACACCTTC.